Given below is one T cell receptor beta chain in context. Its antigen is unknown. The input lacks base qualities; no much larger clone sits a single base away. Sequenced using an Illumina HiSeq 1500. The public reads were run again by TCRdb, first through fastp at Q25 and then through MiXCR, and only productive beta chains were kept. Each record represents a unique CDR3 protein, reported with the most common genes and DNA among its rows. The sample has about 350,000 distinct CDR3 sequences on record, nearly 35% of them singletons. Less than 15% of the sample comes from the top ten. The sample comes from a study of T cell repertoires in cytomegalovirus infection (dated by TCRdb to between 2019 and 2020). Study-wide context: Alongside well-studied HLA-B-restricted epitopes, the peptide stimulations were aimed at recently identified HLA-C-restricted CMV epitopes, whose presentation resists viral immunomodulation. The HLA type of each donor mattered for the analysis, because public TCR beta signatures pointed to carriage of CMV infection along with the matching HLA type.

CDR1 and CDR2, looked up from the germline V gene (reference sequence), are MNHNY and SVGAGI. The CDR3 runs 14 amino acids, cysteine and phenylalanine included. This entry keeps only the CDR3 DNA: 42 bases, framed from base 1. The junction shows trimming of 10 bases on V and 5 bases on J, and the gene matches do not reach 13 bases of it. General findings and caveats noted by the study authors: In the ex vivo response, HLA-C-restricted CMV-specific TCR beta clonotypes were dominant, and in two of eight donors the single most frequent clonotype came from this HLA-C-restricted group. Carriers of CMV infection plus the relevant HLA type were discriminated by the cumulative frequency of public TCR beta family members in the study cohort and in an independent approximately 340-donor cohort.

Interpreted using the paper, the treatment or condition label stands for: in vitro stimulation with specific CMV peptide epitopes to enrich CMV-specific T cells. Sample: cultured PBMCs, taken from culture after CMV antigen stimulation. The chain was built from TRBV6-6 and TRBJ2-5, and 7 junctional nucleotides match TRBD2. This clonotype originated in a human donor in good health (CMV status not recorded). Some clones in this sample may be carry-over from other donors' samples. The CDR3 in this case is CATRSGTPMETQYF. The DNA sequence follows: TGTGCCACTCGAAGCGGGACCCCCATGGAGACCCAGTACTTC.